The 21 T cell receptor beta chains in this list originate from one sample, sequenced in a study of CXCR3-negative and CXCR3-positive naive CD8 T cells. Findings of the study overall: Comparison of naive cells showed more hydrophobic TRB CDR3s in CXCR3-positive than in CXCR3-negative naive cells.

Libraries were UMI-labeled 5' RACE TRB cDNA. TCRdb reanalyzed the 5' RACE reads and collapses them to one entry per CDR3 protein, without DNA. Its table records 150,000 to 170,000 distinct CDR3 sequences. The antigens of these receptors remain unknown. What was sequenced was naive CXCR3+ CD8+ T cells from blood. Subset here: CD45RO-CCR7+CD27+CD95- naive CD8+ T cells expressing CXCR3 (TNR3+). These receptors originate from a human donor in good health. Some clones in this sample may be carry-over from other donors' samples.

This chain uses TRBV5-4 with TRBJ1-2. The CDR3 loop spans 13 amino acids. Germline V CDR1 and CDR2: SGHNT, YYREEE (reference sequence). The CDR3 region is CASSLTKNYGYTF.

This chain links TRBV12-3 or TRBV12-4 with TRBJ1-2. The CDR3 runs 13 residues. The CDR3 spells CASTVATNYGYTF.

The gene calls are TRBV11-2 and TRBJ2-5; TCRdb calls TRBD2, which cannot be checked without DNA. The CDR3 covers 15 residues. CDR1 is SGHAT, CDR2 FQNNGV, per germline. CDR3 sequence: CASSLEAGLVETQYF.

The chain combines TRBV6-6 with TRBJ1-5; the D call from TCRdb, TRBD1, cannot be confirmed without DNA. This CDR3 comprises 14 residues. Per the germline V gene, CDR1 is MNHNY and CDR2 is SVGAGI (reference sequence). The CDR3 loop reads CASSYTGEGQPQHF.

CDR3 sequence: CASSSNSIIGGKHQPQHF. The V gene is TRBV12-3 or TRBV12-4, the J gene TRBJ1-5. CDR3 size: 18 residues.

The chain carries TRBV7-2 and TRBJ2-1; the TRBD1 assignment by TCRdb is unverifiable without DNA. CDR3 length equals 12 residues. Germline lookup yields CDR1 SGHTA and CDR2 FQGNSA. CDR3: CASSPAGQGGFF. Drawing the rest from reference TRBV7-2 and TRBJ2-1, the complete variable domain is GAGVSQSPSNKVTEKGKDVELRCDPISGHTALYWYRQSLGQGLEFLIYFQGNSAPDKSGLPSDRFSAERTGGSVSTLTIQRTQQEDSAVYLCASSPAGQGGFFGPGTRLTVL.

CDR3 loop: CASSPGQGMYGYTF. The chain is built from TRBV7-8 and TRBJ1-2; the TRBD1 assignment by TCRdb is unverifiable without DNA. The germline gives CDR1 SGHVS, CDR2 FQNEAQ. This CDR3 is 14 amino acids long.

The chain is built from TRBV7-9 and TRBJ2-1; the TCRdb call, TRBD1, lacks DNA for checking. The CDR3 runs to 15 residues. In germline, CDR1 is SEHNR, CDR2 FQNEAQ (reference sequence). The CDR3 protein is CASSHRDATYNEQFF.

The J gene is TRBJ1-2, the V gene TRBV7-9; TCRdb indicates TRBD1, and absent DNA this call remains unverified. There are 19 residues in the CDR3. Germline-derived CDR1 and CDR2 are SEHNR and FQNEAQ (reference sequence). The CDR3 region is CASSLVPVGPELPDYGYTF. Supplemented by reference TRBV7-9 and TRBJ1-2, the full variable domain reads DTGVSQNPRHKITKRGQNVTFRCDPISEHNRLYWYRQTLGQGPEFLTYFQNEAQLEKSRLLSDRFSAERPKGSFSTLEIQRTEQGDSAMYLCASSLVPVGPELPDYGYTFGSGTRLTVV.

The J gene is TRBJ1-4, the V gene TRBV19. CDR3 size: 11 residues. Germline V gene sequence: CDR1 LNHDA, CDR2 SQIVND (reference sequence). CDR3 sequence reads: CASSISEKLFF.

The J gene is TRBJ2-1, the V gene TRBV5-1; TCRdb calls TRBD2, which cannot be checked without DNA. This CDR3 has 19 amino acids. Per germline, CDR1 SGHRS and CDR2 YFSETQ. This CDR3 reads CASSLTRGGRASSYNEQFF.

This sequence joins TRBV28 and TRBJ1-1; TCRdb's D gene call, TRBD1, goes unchecked for lack of DNA. Germline CDR1 is MDHEN and CDR2 is SYDVKM. The CDR3 is made up of 13 amino acids. The CDR3 reads CASGYRGRLEAFF.

The chain carries TRBV30 and TRBJ1-2. The CDR3 totals 11 residues. CDR1 GTSNPN and CDR2 SVGIG come from the germline V gene (reference sequence). CDR3 in amino acids: CAWSEDVGYTF.

This sequence joins TRBV12-3 or TRBV12-4 and TRBJ2-7. This CDR3 has 12 residues. CDR3: CASSLLVYEQYF.

The gene calls are TRBV12-3 or TRBV12-4 and TRBJ2-3; the TCRdb D gene call, TRBD2, has no DNA to confirm it. The CDR3 length is 19 residues. CDR3: CASSWKLAGEITSTDTQYF.

V is TRBV20-1 and J is TRBJ2-3; TCRdb's D gene call, TRBD2, goes unchecked for lack of DNA. CDR1 and CDR2 (germline): DFQATT, SNEGSKA (reference sequence). The CDR3 contains 15 residues. CDR3 loop: CSARDVSGGADTQYF.

The chain uses TRBV28 and TRBJ2-3; TCRdb gives TRBD1 as the D gene, but with no DNA this cannot be confirmed. Germline assignment: CDR1 MDHEN and CDR2 SYDVKM. The CDR3 contains 15 residues. CDR3 region: CASSLWGERTDTQYF.

The V and J genes are TRBV20-1 and TRBJ2-1; the D gene TCRdb calls, TRBD1, cannot be checked with no DNA. The CDR3 is made up of 15 amino acids. Germline assignment: CDR1 DFQATT and CDR2 SNEGSKA (reference sequence). The CDR3 spells CSAPEGGDYYNEQFF.

CDR3 protein: CASSWGTSYTEAFF. This chain uses TRBV5-1 with TRBJ1-1; the TCRdb call, TRBD1, lacks DNA for checking. Looked up from germline, CDR1 is SGHRS and CDR2 is YFSETQ. This CDR3 contains 14 residues.

The rearrangement uses TRBV6-2 or TRBV6-3 and TRBJ2-1; the TCRdb D gene call, TRBD1, has no DNA to confirm it. This CDR3 region has 14 residues. Germline V gene sequence: CDR1 MNHEY, CDR2 SVGEGT. The CDR3 sequence is CASSYSSGGDEQFF.

The J gene is TRBJ2-1, the V gene TRBV3-1; TCRdb's D call, TRBD2, is unchecked because there is no DNA. CDR3 length equals 17 residues. CDR1 LGHDT and CDR2 YNNKEL come from the germline V gene (reference sequence). The CDR3: CASSQEASGSNDNEQFF.